This T cell receptor (beta chain) was captured in a study of CD8 T cells in ankylosing spondylitis. One entry per CDR3 protein, called by TCRdb with MiXCR from the 5' RACE reads. The sample shows hundreds of thousands of distinct CDR3 sequences, roughly 10% of them seen only once. Notes on this clonotype: Its cognate antigen is unknown.

Study-wide results and limits: What appeared characteristic of ankylosing spondylitis blood was a TCR beta motif of eight highly homologous variants.

The germline V and J ends were trimmed by 5 bases and 1 base, with 18 bases remaining between them. The germline V gene has CDR1 MGHDK and CDR2 SYGVNS. The CDR3 is 18 residues long. Source material: blood, either unsorted or a sorted T cell fraction (not recorded which). This TCR derives from a male donor with ankylosing spondylitis. This rearrangement joins TRBV25-1 to TRBJ2-6; D remains unclear. CDR3 nucleotides: TGTGCCAGCAGTCCTAACTTAGGGCAACAGTCTGGGGCCAACGTCCTGACTTTC. It encodes CASSPNLGQQSGANVLTF.